These 18 T cell receptor beta chains were all obtained from the same sample, sequenced in a study of cytomegalovirus exposure and HLA in healthy donors. This PCR relied on a set of 60 Vbeta primers and 13 Jbeta primers. Assay used: immunoSEQ multiplex PCR; TCRdb lists only in-frame clones, some missing. This repertoire shows 100,000 to 150,000 clones, 74% found once; its top ten account for 7.3%. Sequences were obtained from PBMCs. These TCRs come from a male donor in good health and CMV-seronegative.

V gene TRBV10-3 combines with J gene TRBJ2-2; 15 bases map to TRBD2. This CDR3 spans 20 amino acids. The trim removed 4 bases at V and 1 base at J, leaving 10 bases unmatched. The V gene's germline CDR1 is ENHRY and CDR2 SYGVKD. The CDR3 nucleotides are TGTGCCATCAGTGCTGCTCCGGGACTAGCGGGAGGCCGGAACACCGGGGAGCTGTTTTTT. It yields the protein CAISAAPGLAGGRNTGELFF.

The chain is built from TRBV19 and TRBJ2-7, with 10 bases matching TRBD1. Germline-derived CDR1 and CDR2 are LNHDA and SQIVND (reference sequence). V lost 5 bases and J lost 0; bases outside the gene matches: 4. CDR3 length: 15 residues. The CDR3 DNA follows: TGTGCCAGTAGTCCCAGGGACAGGGGCTCCTACGAGCAGTACTTC. Residues: CASSPRDRGSYEQYF. Together with reference TRBV19 and TRBJ2-7, the CDR3 gives the full variable domain: DGGITQSPKYLFRKEGQNVTLSCEQNLNHDAMYWYRQDPGQGLRLIYYSQIVNDFQKGDIAEGYSVSREKKESFPLTVTSAQKNPTAFYLCASSPRDRGSYEQYFGPGTRLTVT.

V gene TRBV7-2 combines with J gene TRBJ1-1; D may be TRBD1 (5 bases). Germline V CDR1 and CDR2: SGHTA, FQGNSA. The V end lost 1 base, the J end lost 5 bases, and 17 bases lay between the germline ends. The CDR3 has 16 amino acids. The CDR3 nucleotides are TGTGCCAGCAGCTTAGGTACCCCCCGCCGGGGGACTGAAGCTTTCTTT. This codes for CASSLGTPRRGTEAFF.

This sequence joins TRBV19 and TRBJ2-2; 11 bases align to TRBD2. V lost 4 bases to trimming and J lost 5 bases; unmatched junction nucleotides: 6. Germline V CDR1 and CDR2: LNHDA, SQIVND (reference sequence). The CDR3 consists of 16 residues. The CDR3 DNA is TGTGCCAGTAGTAGTAGCGGGAGGGGTGGGACCGGGGAGCTGTTTTTT. Encoded protein: CASSSSGRGGTGELFF.

This chain connects TRBV4-3 to TRBJ2-1; 9 bases fit TRBD2. There are 15 residues in the CDR3. Per the germline V gene, CDR1 is LGHNA and CDR2 is YSLEER. Losses at the gene ends were 3 bases for V and 7 bases for J; bases not matched to a gene: 7. CDR3 sequence (DNA): TGCGCCAGCAGCCAGGGGACTAGCCGGGGGAATGAGCAGTTCTTC. Protein product: CASSQGTSRGNEQFF.

This clone was detected only a few times. The chain couples TRBV4-3 to TRBJ1-1; TRBD1 might be the D (5 bases). V dropped 0 bases and J dropped 5 bases, with 16 bases sitting between them. From germline, CDR1 is LGHNA and CDR2 YSLEER. This CDR3 is built from 16 residues. This CDR3 reads CASSQDRGSLLTEAFF. CDR3 DNA: TGCGCCAGCAGCCAAGATAGGGGCAGCCTTTTGACTGAAGCTTTCTTT.

The J gene is TRBJ2-2, the V gene TRBV7-3; D ambiguous. The length of the CDR3 is 15 residues. V dropped 2 bases and J dropped 1 base, with 8 bases sitting between them. Germline V lookup: CDR1 SGHTA, CDR2 FQGTGA. The CDR3 loop reads CASSLDIRNTGELFF. The CDR3 nucleotides are TGTGCCAGCAGCTTAGATATCAGGAACACCGGGGAGCTGTTTTTT.

The V call is TRBV28, the J call TRBJ2-3; D perhaps matches TRBD1 (5 bases). This CDR3 is built from 14 residues. With 1 base removed from V and 2 bases from J, the gap between germline ends came to 7 bases. Germline-derived CDR1 and CDR2 are MDHEN and SYDVKM. DNA for the CDR3: TGTGCCAGCAGTTTATCAGGGATCACAGATACGCAGTATTTT. Translated, it gives CASSLSGITDTQYF.

This chain uses TRBV5-4 with TRBJ2-5; 9 bases match TRBD1. The J call may be mistaken, given a closer DNA end match to TRBJ2-7. The CDR3 sequence is 14 residues long. Germline values: CDR1 SGHNT, CDR2 YYREEE (reference sequence). This chain's CDR3 is CASSLQGAVYEQYF. Written as DNA, the CDR3 is TGTGCCAGCAGCTTACAGGGGGCGGTGTACGAGCAGTACTTC.

The table lists this clone with a few counts. This chain uses TRBV2 with TRBJ1-2; TRBD1 agrees at 8 bases. CDR1 is SNHLY and CDR2 is FYNNEI in the germline V gene. There are 13 residues in the CDR3. The ends lost 6 bases at V and 7 bases at J; junction bases unmatched: 7. The CDR3 is CASSQGQGGGYTF. The CDR3, as DNA: TGTGCCAGCAGCCAAGGACAGGGCGGTGGCTACACCTTC.

The sample holds a few counts of this clone. J is TRBJ2-7 and V is TRBV4-3; the match to TRBD1 covers 9 bases. CDR3 length equals 16 residues. J was trimmed by 0 bases and V by 2 bases; bases with no gene match: 5. Germline V gene sequence: CDR1 LGHNA, CDR2 YSLEER. CDR3 sequence: CASSQLGGQGSYEQYF. The CDR3 region has the DNA TGCGCCAGCAGCCAATTAGGGGGACAGGGCTCCTACGAGCAGTACTTC.

This clone occurred a few times. The J gene is TRBJ2-3, the V gene TRBV5-1; 8 bases map to TRBD1. J lost 2 bases, V lost 5 bases, and 4 bases had no gene match. The CDR3 is made up of 14 amino acids. Germline V lookup: CDR1 SGHRS, CDR2 YFSETQ. The CDR3 spells CASSQGADTDTQYF. Written as DNA, the CDR3 is TGCGCCAGCAGTCAGGGGGCAGACACAGATACGCAGTATTTT.

This chain links TRBV9 with TRBJ1-2; 10 bases fit TRBD1. The germline gives CDR1 SGDLS, CDR2 YYNGEE. J lost 5 bases, V lost 4 bases, and 5 bases had no gene match. This CDR3 has 14 amino acids. The CDR3 sequence: CASSWDRGGYGYTF. The CDR3 DNA is TGTGCCAGCAGCTGGGACAGGGGTGGTTATGGCTACACCTTC.

The chain employs TRBV2 and TRBJ2-3; TRBD2 agrees at 9 bases. The CDR3 covers 16 residues. Germline loops: CDR1 SNHLY, CDR2 FYNNEI. With V trimmed by 7 bases and J by 5 bases, 13 bases remained unmatched. This CDR3 reads CASKRHAGGPEDTQYF. In nucleotides, the CDR3 is TGTGCCAGCAAACGCCATGCGGGGGGGCCAGAAGATACGCAGTATTTT.

This clone was detected a few times. The V call is TRBV11-2, the J call TRBJ1-1, with 7 bases lining up with TRBD1. This CDR3 has 15 amino acids. V dropped 5 bases and J dropped 4; count of bases not matched to a gene: 10. Per the germline V gene, CDR1 is SGHAT and CDR2 is FQNNGV. CDR3 sequence reads: CASSVRQGRVTEAFF. The CDR3 nucleotides read TGTGCCAGCAGCGTTAGACAGGGTAGGGTCACTGAAGCTTTCTTT.

The rearrangement links TRBV4-3 to TRBJ2-7; D possibly corresponds to TRBD2 (5 bases). In germline, CDR1 is LGHNA, CDR2 YSLEER. The CDR3 length is 14 residues. V shed 0 bases and J shed 0 bases, with 6 bases lying between them. As DNA, the CDR3 is TGCGCCAGCAGCCAAGATACTAGCTCCTACGAGCAGTACTTC. Amino acid sequence: CASSQDTSSYEQYF.

This clone showed up just a few times. The rearrangement uses TRBV6-5 and TRBJ1-1; D unclear. The V gene's germline CDR1 is MNHEY and CDR2 SVGAGI. Deletions cut 0 bases from V and 4 bases from J, with 12 bases between. The CDR3 consists of 15 residues. The CDR3 DNA is TGTGCCAGCAGTTACTCGGATGGCGGTTCCACTGAAGCTTTCTTT. Its protein is CASSYSDGGSTEAFF.

In DNA, the CDR3 is TGCGCCAGCAGCCAGGCCAGCGGCAATGAGCAGTTCTTC. It specifies CASSQASGNEQFF. The gene calls are TRBV4-3 and TRBJ2-1, with D maybe TRBD2 (5 bases). V lost 3 bases, J lost 6 bases, and 9 bases lay in between. CDR3 length: 13 amino acids. Germline loops: CDR1 LGHNA, CDR2 YSLEER.